This T cell receptor (beta chain) was captured in a study of vaccination effects on CD4 cells after COVID-19. Germline loops: CDR1 SEHNR, CDR2 FQNEAQ (reference sequence). The trim removed 6 bases at V and 0 bases at J, leaving 3 bases unmatched. The CDR3 covers 15 residues. Method: immunoSEQ multiplex PCR; TCRdb's copy keeps in-frame clones and lacks some. The sample includes tens of thousands of clones, 70% of them seen just once. Concerning this clone itself: Its specificity is not known.

ViraFEST expansion of antigen-specific CD4+ T cells with viral peptide pools preceded sequencing. Culture proceeded for 10 days, and CD4+ T cells were then isolated. Among the vaccine recipients, none had a prior SARS-CoV-2 infection, and nucleocapsid antibodies were negative. V is TRBV7-9 and J is TRBJ1-3; TRBD1 matches at 9 bases. Sequences were derived from CD4+ T cells from PBMCs cultured with SARS-CoV-2 spike peptides, sampled before COVID-19 vaccination. This receptor was taken from a human donor who received a COVID-19 vaccine. CDR3 sequence: CASSRDRASGNTIYF. The CDR3 DNA is TGTGCCAGCAGTCGGGACAGGGCCTCTGGAAACACCATATATTTT.